The T cell receptor beta chain described here comes from a study of type 1 regulatory T cells. Study summary: T-allo10 is a Tr1-enriched, alloantigen-specific CD4 T cell product made in vitro.

TCRdb processed the reads anew with MiXCR; each CDR3 protein has one entry. Among 6,300 or so distinct CDR3 sequences listed, around 30% were seen once. Study-wide results and caveats: Compared with non-type 1 regulatory T cells, type 1 regulatory T cells showed a more restricted TCR repertoire.

The CDR3 extends over 16 amino acids. V lost 4 bases, J lost 6 bases, and 21 bases lay in between. The germline CDR1 and CDR2 sequences are MNHNY and SVGAGI (reference sequence). This clonotype was seen a handful of times. Its antigen is not known. The source material was cultured type 1 regulatory T (Tr1) cells, either the whole culture or a sorted fraction (not recorded which). This chain links TRBV6-6 with TRBJ2-5; possibly TRBD2 for D (7 bases). This TCR was recovered from a human donor in good health. CDR3 coding DNA: TGTGCCAGCAGTTTAGAAGGGGGGGGCCCTCGAAAGACCCAGTACTTC. This translates into CASSLEGGGPRKTQYF.